These T cell receptor beta chains were read from a single sample in a study of blood T cell repertoires in COVID-19. Measured with immunoSEQ multiplex PCR; TCRdb has only the in-frame clones, and not every one. Among 140,000 to 150,000 clones listed, approximately 87% were seen once. Source material: PBMCs or T cells enriched from blood (not recorded which). These receptors were obtained from a man in his 60s who had recovered from COVID-19. CDR3s include the opening cysteine and the closing phenylalanine or tryptophan. D genes are given only for firm matches. Clone size is not always given. Where it is, it says once, few, many or a class for expanded clones.

D,V,J,size,CDR3,DNA
.,TRBV2,TRBJ2-4,.,CASSDRGAKNIQYF,TGTGCCAGCAGTGATAGAGGAGCCAAAAACATTCAGTACTTC
.,TRBV5-4,TRBJ2-7,.,CASSLEGPRNYEQYF,TGTGCCAGCAGCTTGGAGGGGCCCCGAAACTACGAGCAGTACTTC
.,TRBV6-5,TRBJ2-7,once,CASSYSAGSGEQYF,TGTGCCAGCAGTTACTCGGCGGGGTCGGGTGAGCAGTACTTC
.,TRBV4-2,TRBJ1-6,.,CASNSGGQTVAPLHF,TGTGCCAGCAACTCGGGGGGGCAGACCGTGGCACCCCTCCACTTT
TRBD1,TRBV4-1,TRBJ2-5,.,CASSQSGTGEETQYF,TGCGCCAGCAGCCAGTCCGGGACAGGGGAAGAGACCCAGTACTTC
TRBD1,TRBV7-2,TRBJ2-1,.,CASSLVGTGKFF,TGTGCCAGCAGCTTAGTTGGGACAGGGAAGTTCTTC
.,TRBV29-1,TRBJ2-2,.,CSVDEPLGTGELFF,TGCAGCGTTGATGAGCCTCTCGGGACCGGGGAGCTGTTTTTT
.,TRBV28,TRBJ1-2,.,CASSRPGSYYGYTF,TGTGCCAGCAGTCGACCGGGATCCTACTATGGCTACACCTTC
.,TRBV7-2,TRBJ1-2,.,CASSEYRRDYGYTF,TGTGCCAGCAGCGAATACAGGAGAGACTATGGCTACACCTTC
TRBD2,TRBV24-1,TRBJ2-3,.,CATGTSAGGYTQYF,TGTGCCACCGGGACTAGCGCCGGTGGTTATACGCAGTATTTT
TRBD1,TRBV19,TRBJ1-5,.,CASSSALQGAGQPQHF,TGTGCCAGTAGTTCCGCTCTACAGGGGGCAGGACAGCCCCAGCATTTT
.,TRBV10-1,TRBJ2-3,few,CASSGRTARDTQYF,TGCGCCAGCAGTGGACGGACAGCGAGGGATACGCAGTATTTT
.,TRBV2,TRBJ1-5,.,CASKGLGPQHF,TGTGCCAGCAAGGGACTCGGGCCCCAGCATTTT
TRBD2,TRBV6-5,TRBJ2-3,.,CASRNGGAKGQYF,TGTGCCAGCAGAAACGGGGGGGCTAAGGGGCAGTATTTT
.,TRBV28,TRBJ1-5,.,CASVTGGVLSQPQHF,TGTGCCAGCGTTACGGGCGGGGTGTTAAGTCAGCCCCAGCATTTT
TRBD1,TRBV7-9,TRBJ1-2,.,CASSWDSRDGYTF,TGTGCCAGCAGTTGGGACAGCCGAGATGGCTACACCTTC
TRBD2,TRBV14,TRBJ2-7,.,CASSRDYSYEQYF,TGTGCCAGCAGCCGGGACTACTCCTACGAGCAGTACTTC
.,TRBV18,TRBJ1-5,.,CASSPVGQPYNQPQHF,TGTGCCAGCTCACCGGTTGGACAGCCTTACAATCAGCCCCAGCATTTT
TRBD1,TRBV19,TRBJ2-2,.,CASSVTGLNTGELFF,TGTGCCAGTAGTGTGACAGGGCTGAACACCGGGGAGCTGTTTTTT
.,TRBV5-1,TRBJ2-7,few,CASSLAQDRIYEQYF,TGCGCCAGCAGCTTGGCCCAGGATAGGATCTACGAGCAGTACTTC
.,TRBV5-1,TRBJ2-5,few,CASSLAVGLSGRETQYF,TGCGCCAGCAGCTTGGCCGTGGGGCTTTCAGGTCGAGAGACCCAGTACTTC
.,TRBV6-6,TRBJ2-1,.,CASYRQASSYNEQFF,TGTGCCAGCTATCGACAGGCGAGCTCCTACAATGAGCAGTTCTTC
TRBD2,TRBV11-2,TRBJ2-7,.,CASRPTGTIKDEQYF,TGTGCCAGCAGACCCACCGGGACTATTAAGGACGAGCAGTACTTC
TRBD1,TRBV7-3,TRBJ1-5,once,CASSLRGQGSQPQHF,TGTGCCAGCAGCTTAAGGGGACAGGGCAGTCAGCCCCAGCATTTT
TRBD2,TRBV28,TRBJ2-2,.,CASSIIAGAGELFF,TGTGCCAGCAGTATCATAGCGGGAGCCGGGGAGCTGTTTTTT
TRBD1,TRBV6-2/TRBV6-3,TRBJ2-7,.,CASSARSRQGSYEQYF,TGTGCCAGCAGTGCGCGATCGCGACAGGGGAGTTACGAGCAGTACTTC
TRBD2,TRBV19,TRBJ2-3,.,CASSFGGGLIDTQYF,TGTGCCAGTAGTTTCGGGGGGGGTTTGATAGATACGCAGTATTTT
.,TRBV5-4,TRBJ1-2,.,CASSPRGILLEGYTF,TGTGCCAGCAGCCCCCGTGGAATTCTATTGGAGGGCTACACCTTC
.,TRBV2,TRBJ1-5,once,CASRDYGGIRPQHF,TGTGCCAGCAGGGATTACGGGGGGATCAGACCCCAGCATTTT
TRBD2,TRBV3-1/TRBV3-2,TRBJ2-7,.,CASSQEGLAGDEQYF,TGTGCCAGCAGCCAAGAAGGACTAGCGGGAGACGAGCAGTACTTC
.,TRBV15,TRBJ1-6,.,CATSRGLLSPLHF,TGTGCCACCAGCAGAGGACTTCTATCACCCCTCCACTTT
TRBD1,TRBV10-1,TRBJ1-1,.,CASSEWKGAGEAFF,TGCGCCAGCAGTGAGTGGAAGGGGGCAGGTGAAGCTTTCTTT
TRBD2,TRBV6-6,TRBJ2-3,once,CASSPWDSSGSMDTQYF,TGTGCCAGCAGTCCTTGGGACTCTAGCGGGAGTATGGATACGCAGTATTTT
.,TRBV24-1,TRBJ2-2,.,CATNQGTGELFF,TGTGCCACCAACCAGGGGACGGGGGAGCTGTTTTTT
TRBD1,TRBV4-1,TRBJ1-5,.,CASSQAVTGFLGNQPQHF,TGCGCCAGCAGCCAGGCTGTGACAGGGTTTCTTGGCAATCAGCCCCAGCATTTT
TRBD1,TRBV27,TRBJ1-1,.,CASSSTGAPSRAFF,TGTGCCAGCAGTTCCACAGGGGCCCCCTCACGGGCTTTCTTT